This is a list of T cell receptor beta chains from one sample in a study of T cell responses to AZD1222 COVID-19 vaccine. Libraries were prepared by immunoSEQ multiplex PCR; TCRdb keeps only in-frame clonotypes and omits some of them. Among around 150,000 clones listed, roughly 90% were seen once. This sample comprised peripheral blood, obtained on day 0 of AZD1222 vaccination. These receptors originate from an adult in good health. The CDR3 runs from the conserved cysteine through the conserved F or W. The D gene is left open where the match is weak. The size entry is marked missing in some rows and otherwise reads once, few, many or a size class.

j_gene,d_gene,v_gene,abundance,CDR3nt,CDR3aa
TRBJ1-2,NA,TRBV14,NA,TGTGCCAGCAGCCCAAAACCTCCTCAGGGGTTTAACTATGGCTACACCTTC,CASSPKPPQGFNYGYTF
TRBJ1-4,NA,TRBV4-1,few,TGCGCCAGCAGCCAATTCGGGGGAAAACTGTTTTTT,CASSQFGGKLFF
TRBJ1-1,TRBD1,TRBV10-3,NA,TGTGCCATCGGATCCGGACAGGGGAAAACTGAAGCTTTCTTT,CAIGSGQGKTEAFF
TRBJ1-2,NA,TRBV5-1,NA,TGCGCCAGCAGCCCGGGCCCGACAGGCCTTAACTATGGCTACACCTTC,CASSPGPTGLNYGYTF
TRBJ1-2,NA,TRBV28,NA,TGTGCCAGCGGTGCTCCCGGGGAAGCCTTCTATGGCTACACCTTC,CASGAPGEAFYGYTF
TRBJ1-2,NA,TRBV25-1,NA,TGTGCCAGCAGTGAATTCACGCAGGGACTTGGTGGCTACACCTTC,CASSEFTQGLGGYTF
TRBJ2-7,TRBD1,TRBV30,NA,TGTGCCTGGAGCCCGATCCGGGACAGGGCCCAGGACGAGCAGTACTTC,CAWSPIRDRAQDEQYF
TRBJ2-1,NA,TRBV9,NA,TGTGCCAGCAGCCTAGGGTTAGGCGGACCGTACAATGAGCAGTTCTTC,CASSLGLGGPYNEQFF
TRBJ1-5,NA,TRBV7-8,NA,TGTGCCAGCAGCTACCGGGACGGTCCCAATCAGCCCCAGCATTTT,CASSYRDGPNQPQHF
TRBJ1-5,NA,TRBV5-1,NA,TGCGCCAGCGTCGGCGGGCTTCAGGGCAATCAGCCCCAGCATTTT,CASVGGLQGNQPQHF
TRBJ2-5,NA,TRBV2,NA,TGTGCCAGCAGTGGCGGATCTGGGGGGAACCAAGAGACCCAGTACTTC,CASSGGSGGNQETQYF
TRBJ2-6,TRBD2,TRBV11-3,once,TGTGCCAGCAGCCCGGGGGGGGCCTCTGGGGCCAACGTCCTGACTTTC,CASSPGGASGANVLTF
TRBJ1-1,NA,TRBV7-2,NA,TGTGCCAGCAGCTTAGGGGGCGCGCGGACTGAAGCTTTCTTT,CASSLGGARTEAFF
TRBJ2-5,TRBD2,TRBV6-4,NA,TGTGCCAGCAGTGACTGCCCGACTAGCGGGGGGGCTGAGACCCAGTACTTC,CASSDCPTSGGAETQYF
TRBJ1-2,NA,TRBV15,NA,TGTGCCACCAGCAGTGTATGGACCGACCGAACTATGCGGTACACCTTC,CATSSVWTDRTMRYTF
TRBJ2-1,NA,TRBV5-1,NA,TGCGCCAGCAGCTTGGCTAGGTGGGGGAATCAATACAATGAGCAGTTCTTC,CASSLARWGNQYNEQFF
TRBJ2-3,NA,TRBV24-1,NA,TGTGCCACCAGTGATGGGACCCCGATAGAAGCAGATACGCAGTATTTT,CATSDGTPIEADTQYF
TRBJ1-2,TRBD1,TRBV7-9,NA,TGTGCCAGCGGAAACCGACAGGGGTTGGTCTACACCTTC,CASGNRQGLVYTF
TRBJ1-6,NA,TRBV19,NA,TGTGCCAGTAGTATAGCCCAGAGTGGGGCGCGGTCACCCCTCCACTTT,CASSIAQSGARSPLHF
TRBJ2-7,TRBD2,TRBV2,once,TGTGCCAGCAGTGAGCTAGCGGGGCCCTACGAGCAGTACTTC,CASSELAGPYEQYF
TRBJ2-7,NA,TRBV19,once,TGTGCCAGTAGTCCAGGTTCGGGACACACCGCCTACGAGCAGTACTTC,CASSPGSGHTAYEQYF
TRBJ1-2,NA,TRBV4-2,once,TGTGCCAGCAGCCCTGGACAGAGCTCCTATGGCTACACCTTC,CASSPGQSSYGYTF
TRBJ2-5,TRBD1,TRBV24-1,NA,TGTGCCACCAGTGATTCGCAACCTAGGACAGGGTTGGAGGAGACCCAGTACTTC,CATSDSQPRTGLEETQYF
TRBJ1-1,NA,TRBV4-3,few,TGCGCCAGCAGCCGCAATTCGGACATCCCAACAATTACTGAAGCTTTCTTT,CASSRNSDIPTITEAFF
TRBJ2-7,TRBD1,TRBV5-4,NA,TGTGCCAGCAGCACGAGACAGGGAAGCTACGAGCAGTACTTC,CASSTRQGSYEQYF
TRBJ2-4,TRBD2,TRBV3-1/TRBV3-2,NA,TGTGCCAGCAGCAACCGACTAGCGGGGGCTCTCCTACTAGCCAAAAACATTCAGTACTTC,CASSNRLAGALLLAKNIQYF
TRBJ2-3,NA,TRBV6-5,once,TGTGCCAGCAGTTACTCGGGGGGGAGGGGGTCAGATACGCAGTATTTT,CASSYSGGRGSDTQYF
TRBJ1-2,NA,TRBV13,few,TGTGCCAGCAGCTTAGCCGGAGGGGCCTATGGCTACACCTTC,CASSLAGGAYGYTF
TRBJ2-1,TRBD1,TRBV5-6,NA,TGTGCCAGCAGCTTGGGATCACAGGGGGCTCCTGAGCAGTTCTTC,CASSLGSQGAPEQFF
TRBJ1-2,NA,TRBV4-3,NA,TGCGCCAGCAGCCAAGATCGGTCAGAGGGCCCCCTCTATGGCTACACCTTC,CASSQDRSEGPLYGYTF
TRBJ1-2,TRBD1,TRBV19,NA,TGTGCCAGCAGTAGGACAGGGCCCCGATTTTATGGCTACACCTTC,CASSRTGPRFYGYTF
TRBJ2-2,NA,TRBV3-1/TRBV3-2,NA,TGTGCCAGCAGCGGTTTCCCCATATACACCGGGGAGCTGTTTTTT,CASSGFPIYTGELFF
TRBJ1-6,NA,TRBV7-8,NA,TGTGCCAGCAGCTTATTCGGGTGGGAAAGCTCCTATAATTCACCCCTCCACTTT,CASSLFGWESSYNSPLHF
TRBJ1-1,NA,TRBV4-3,NA,TGCGCCAGCAGCCAAGACTCAGTAGGGGAGGACACTGAAGCTTTCTTT,CASSQDSVGEDTEAFF
TRBJ2-3,NA,TRBV11-2,NA,TGTGCCAGCAGCTTAGGCATCAGGGGCGCAGATACGCAGTATTTT,CASSLGIRGADTQYF
TRBJ1-6,NA,TRBV7-3,NA,TGTGCCAGCAGCCGACCTGGGGATCGTTCACCCCTCCACTTT,CASSRPGDRSPLHF